The text below deals with one T cell receptor beta chain. Its antigen is not known. This CDR3 spans 16 amino acids. The V gene lost 0 bases and the J gene lost 1 base, with 13 bases spanning the gap. Germline V gives CDR1 SGHRS, CDR2 YFSETQ. The source of the sample is a study of T cell clones after liver transplantation. Study information: TCRbeta sequencing after a pre-transplant mixed lymphocyte reaction identified graft-donor-reactive clones, later tracked in post-transplant blood. HCV positivity affected three of eight recipients; the rest lacked autoimmune or viral indications.

General study points: Compared with third party-reactive sequences, donor-reactive ones declined more, independent of withdrawal success. These preliminary findings come from unstandardized post-transplant sampling times.

Profiling relied on immunoSEQ multiplex PCR, and the TCRdb table lists in-frame clones only, not all of them. Altogether tens of thousands of clones are present, roughly 83% being singletons, with the ten largest covering approximately 8.5%. The chain links TRBV5-1 to TRBJ1-1, with D tentatively TRBD1 (6 bases). This clonotype originated in a human donor who received a liver transplant. The sequencing here drew on CD4+ T cells from blood, taken before liver transplant. As DNA, the CDR3 is TGCGCCAGCAGCTTGGCCAGCGGGGGGCGGAACACTGAAGCTTTCTTT. It yields the protein CASSLASGGRNTEAFF.